The clone carrying this T cell receptor beta chain was observed a few times. The antigen remains undetermined. The data originate from a study of CD8 T cells in ankylosing spondylitis. The CDR3 loop spans 16 amino acids. J lost 8 bases, V lost 6 bases, and 15 bases had no gene match. Germline V lookup: CDR1 MNHNS, CDR2 SASEGT. The study, taken as a whole, reports: Reports of some motif variants in reactive arthritis synovial fluid and blood predate this one.

With molecular barcodes, quantitative 5'-RACE was used to make the TCR beta libraries. Via MiXCR, TCRdb re-called the 5' RACE reads, giving one row per CDR3 protein. The table includes 230,000 or so distinct CDR3 sequences, roughly a quarter detected once. This rearrangement joins TRBV6-1 to TRBJ1-2, with TRBD1 identical over 10 bases. This receptor was obtained from a male donor with ankylosing spondylitis or in good health (not recorded which). The sample taken for sequencing was blood, either unsorted or a sorted T cell fraction (not recorded which). This chain's CDR3 is CASRTAGQGKLSGYTF. As DNA, the CDR3 is TGTGCCAGCAGGACGGCGGGACAGGGGAAGCTCAGCGGCTACACCTTC.